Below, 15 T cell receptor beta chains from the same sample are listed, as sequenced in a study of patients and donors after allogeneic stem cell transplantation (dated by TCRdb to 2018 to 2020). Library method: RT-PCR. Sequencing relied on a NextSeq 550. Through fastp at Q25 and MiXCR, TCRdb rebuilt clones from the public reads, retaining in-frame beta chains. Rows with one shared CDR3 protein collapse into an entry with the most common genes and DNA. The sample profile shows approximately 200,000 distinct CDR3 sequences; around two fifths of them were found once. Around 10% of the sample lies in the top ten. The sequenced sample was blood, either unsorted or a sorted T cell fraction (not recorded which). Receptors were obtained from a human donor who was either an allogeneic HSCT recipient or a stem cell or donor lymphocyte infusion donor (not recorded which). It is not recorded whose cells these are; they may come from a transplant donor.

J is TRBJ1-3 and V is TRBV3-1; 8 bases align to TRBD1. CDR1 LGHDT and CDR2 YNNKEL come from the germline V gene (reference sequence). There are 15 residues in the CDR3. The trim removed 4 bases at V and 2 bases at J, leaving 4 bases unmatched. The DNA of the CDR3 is TGTGCCAGCAGCCGTTGGACAGGGACTGGAAACACCATATATTTT. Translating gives CASSRWTGTGNTIYF.

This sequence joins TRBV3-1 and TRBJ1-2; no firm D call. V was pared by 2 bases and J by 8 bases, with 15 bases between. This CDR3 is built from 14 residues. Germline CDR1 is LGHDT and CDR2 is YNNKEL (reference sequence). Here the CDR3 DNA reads TGTGCCAGCAGCCAAACTGTCATATCGCCCGGCTACACCTTC. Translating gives CASSQTVISPGYTF. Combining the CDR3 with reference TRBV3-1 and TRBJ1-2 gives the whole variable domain DTAVSQTPKYLVTQMGNDKSIKCEQNLGHDTMYWYKQDSKKFLKIMFSYNNKELIINETVPNRFSPKSPDKAHLNLHINSLELGDSAVYFCASSQTVISPGYTFGSGTRLTVV.

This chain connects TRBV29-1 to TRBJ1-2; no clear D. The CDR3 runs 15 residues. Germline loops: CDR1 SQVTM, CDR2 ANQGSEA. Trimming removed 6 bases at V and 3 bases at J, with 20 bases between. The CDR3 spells CSVPVLYGSYYGYTF. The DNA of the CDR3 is TGCAGCGTGCCCGTACTGTACGGGAGCTACTATGGCTACACCTTC.

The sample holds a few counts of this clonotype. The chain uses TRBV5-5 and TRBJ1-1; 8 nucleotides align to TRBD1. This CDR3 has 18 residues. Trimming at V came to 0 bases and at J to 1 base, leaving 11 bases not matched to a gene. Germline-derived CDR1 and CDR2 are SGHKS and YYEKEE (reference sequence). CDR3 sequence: CASSLGVTGAFPNTEAFF. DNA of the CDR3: TGTGCCAGCAGCTTGGGGGTGACAGGGGCCTTTCCGAACACTGAAGCTTTCTTT.

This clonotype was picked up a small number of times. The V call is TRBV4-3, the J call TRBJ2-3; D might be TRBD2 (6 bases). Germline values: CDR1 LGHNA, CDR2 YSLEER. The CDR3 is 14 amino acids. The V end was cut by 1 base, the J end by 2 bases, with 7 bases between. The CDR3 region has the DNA TGCGCCAGCAGCCAAGGACTAGTCACAGATACGCAGTATTTT. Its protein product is CASSQGLVTDTQYF.

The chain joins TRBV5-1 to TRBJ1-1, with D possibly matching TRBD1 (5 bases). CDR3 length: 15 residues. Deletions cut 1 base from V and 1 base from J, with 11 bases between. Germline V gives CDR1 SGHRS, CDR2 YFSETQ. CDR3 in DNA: TGCGCCAGCAGCTTGAAGGGGTTTGCGAACACTGAAGCTTTCTTT. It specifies CASSLKGFANTEAFF.

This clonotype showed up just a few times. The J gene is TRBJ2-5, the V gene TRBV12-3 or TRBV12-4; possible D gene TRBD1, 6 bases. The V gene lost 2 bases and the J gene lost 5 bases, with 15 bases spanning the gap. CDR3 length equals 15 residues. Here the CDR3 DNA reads TGTGCCAGCAGTTTACAAGCAGGGGCTGAGGAGACCCAGTACTTC. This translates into CASSLQAGAEETQYF.

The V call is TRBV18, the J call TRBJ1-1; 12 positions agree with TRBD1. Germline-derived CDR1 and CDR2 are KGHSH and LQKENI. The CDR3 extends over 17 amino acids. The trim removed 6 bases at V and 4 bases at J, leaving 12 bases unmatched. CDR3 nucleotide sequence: TGTGCCAGCTCGCGGAGTTTGGGGACAGGGGGCCTCACTGAAGCTTTCTTT. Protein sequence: CASSRSLGTGGLTEAFF.

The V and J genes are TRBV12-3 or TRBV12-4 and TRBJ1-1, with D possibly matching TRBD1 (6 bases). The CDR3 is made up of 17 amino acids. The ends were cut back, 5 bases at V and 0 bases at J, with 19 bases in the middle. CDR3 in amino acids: CASSAIRTALMNTEAFF. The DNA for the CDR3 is TGTGCCAGCAGTGCGATTCGGACAGCTTTAATGAACACTGAAGCTTTCTTT.

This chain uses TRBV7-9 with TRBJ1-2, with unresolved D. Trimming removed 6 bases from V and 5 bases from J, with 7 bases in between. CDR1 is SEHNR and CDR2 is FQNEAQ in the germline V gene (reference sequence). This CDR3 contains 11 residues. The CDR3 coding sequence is TGTGCCAGCAGTCCGGGGTATGGCTACACCTTC. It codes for CASSPGYGYTF.

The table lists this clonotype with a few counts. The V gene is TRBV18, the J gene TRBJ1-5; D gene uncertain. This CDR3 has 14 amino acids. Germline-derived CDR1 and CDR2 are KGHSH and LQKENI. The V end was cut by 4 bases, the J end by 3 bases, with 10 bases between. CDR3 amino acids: CASSRELDNQPQHF. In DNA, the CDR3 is TGTGCCAGCTCACGTGAACTGGACAATCAGCCCCAGCATTTT.

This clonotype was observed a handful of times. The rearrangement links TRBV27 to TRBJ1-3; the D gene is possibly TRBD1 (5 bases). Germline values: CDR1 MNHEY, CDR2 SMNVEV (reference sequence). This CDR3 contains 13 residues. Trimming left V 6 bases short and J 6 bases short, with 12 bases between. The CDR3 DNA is TGTGCCAGCAGACGGACAAGTTCAAACACCATATATTTT. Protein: CASRRTSSNTIYF.

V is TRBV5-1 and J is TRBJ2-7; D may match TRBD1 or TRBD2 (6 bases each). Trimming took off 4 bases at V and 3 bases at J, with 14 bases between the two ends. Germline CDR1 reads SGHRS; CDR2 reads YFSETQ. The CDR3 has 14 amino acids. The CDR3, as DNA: TGCGCCAGCAGCGGAAGACAGGAGGGCTACGAGCAGTACTTC. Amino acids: CASSGRQEGYEQYF.

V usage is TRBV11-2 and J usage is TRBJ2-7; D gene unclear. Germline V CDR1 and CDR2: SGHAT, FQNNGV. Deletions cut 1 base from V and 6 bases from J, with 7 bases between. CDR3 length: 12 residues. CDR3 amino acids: CASSLGGFEQYF. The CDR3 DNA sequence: TGTGCCAGCAGCTTAGGGGGTTTCGAGCAGTACTTC.

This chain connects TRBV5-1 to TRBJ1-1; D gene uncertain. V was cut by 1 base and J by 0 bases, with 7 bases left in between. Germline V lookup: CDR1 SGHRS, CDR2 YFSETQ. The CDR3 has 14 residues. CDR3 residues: CASSLRVLNTEAFF. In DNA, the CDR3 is TGCGCCAGCAGCTTGCGGGTACTGAACACTGAAGCTTTCTTT.